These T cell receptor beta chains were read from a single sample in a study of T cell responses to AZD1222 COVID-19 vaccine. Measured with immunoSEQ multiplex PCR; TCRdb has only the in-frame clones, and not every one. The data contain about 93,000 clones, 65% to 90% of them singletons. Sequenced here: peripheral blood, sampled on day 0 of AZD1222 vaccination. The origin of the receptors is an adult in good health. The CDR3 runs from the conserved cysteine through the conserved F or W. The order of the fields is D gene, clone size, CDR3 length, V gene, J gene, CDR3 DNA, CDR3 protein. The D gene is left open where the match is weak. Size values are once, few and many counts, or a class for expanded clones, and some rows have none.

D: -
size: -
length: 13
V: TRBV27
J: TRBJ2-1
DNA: TGTGCCTCCGCGGGGGCAGGGGGCAATGAGCAGTTCTTC
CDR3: CASAGAGGNEQFF

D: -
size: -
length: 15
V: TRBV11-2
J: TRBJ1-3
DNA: TGTGCCAGCAGCCCCGAGGGCAACTCTGGAAACACCATATATTTT
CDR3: CASSPEGNSGNTIYF

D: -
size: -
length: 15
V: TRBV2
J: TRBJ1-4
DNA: TGTGCCAGCAGTGGAACCGGGACTATGGGGGAAAAACTGTTTTTT
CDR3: CASSGTGTMGEKLFF

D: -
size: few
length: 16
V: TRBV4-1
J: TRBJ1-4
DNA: TGCGCCAGCAGCCAAGTTTTCGGGGAATGGGATGAAAAACTGTTTTTT
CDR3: CASSQVFGEWDEKLFF

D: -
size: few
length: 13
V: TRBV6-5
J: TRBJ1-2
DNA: TGTGCCACTAGACAGGTGATAGGGTCTGGCTACACCTTC
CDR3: CATRQVIGSGYTF

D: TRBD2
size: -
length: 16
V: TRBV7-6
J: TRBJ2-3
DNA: TGTGCCAGCAGCTCCACTAGCGGGGTTAGCACAGATACGCAGTATTTT
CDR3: CASSSTSGVSTDTQYF

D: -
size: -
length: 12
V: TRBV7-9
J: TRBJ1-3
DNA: TGTGCCAACAGGGAAGCCGGAAACACCATATATTTT
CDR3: CANREAGNTIYF

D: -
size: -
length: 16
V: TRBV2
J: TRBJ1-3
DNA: TGTGCCAGCAGTCTACAGGGAAGAAACTCTGGAAACACCATATATTTT
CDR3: CASSLQGRNSGNTIYF

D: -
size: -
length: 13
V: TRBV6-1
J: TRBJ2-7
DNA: TGTGCCAGCAGTGAAGGGAGGGGCTGGGAGCAGTACTTC
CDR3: CASSEGRGWEQYF

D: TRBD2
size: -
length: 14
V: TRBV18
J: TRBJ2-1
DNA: TGTGCCAGCTCACCAGTTGGCGGGAGCAATGAGCAGTTCTTC
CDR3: CASSPVGGSNEQFF

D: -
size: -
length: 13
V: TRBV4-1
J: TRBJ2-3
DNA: TGCGCCAGCAGCCAAGAAGACCGGGATACGCAGTATTTT
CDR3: CASSQEDRDTQYF

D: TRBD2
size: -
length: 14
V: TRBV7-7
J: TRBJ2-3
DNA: TGTGCTAGCTCTAGCGGGACTGCCGGAGATACGCAGTATTTT
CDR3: CASSSGTAGDTQYF

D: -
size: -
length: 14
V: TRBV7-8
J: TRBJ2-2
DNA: TGTGCCAGCAGCGATACCGGAGTGGCCGGGGAGCTGTTTTTT
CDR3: CASSDTGVAGELFF

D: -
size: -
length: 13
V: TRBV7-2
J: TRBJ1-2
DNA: TGTGCCAGCAGCTTAGCACAGGGACCCGGCTACACCTTC
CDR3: CASSLAQGPGYTF

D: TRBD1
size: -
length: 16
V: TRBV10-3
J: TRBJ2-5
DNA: TGTGCCATCAGTGGCGGACAGGCCCATGGGGTAGAGACCCAGTACTTC
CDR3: CAISGGQAHGVETQYF

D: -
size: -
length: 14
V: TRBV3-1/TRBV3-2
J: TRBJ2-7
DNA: TGTGCCAGCAGCCAAGGGTCAGTCTCCTACGAGCAGTACTTC
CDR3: CASSQGSVSYEQYF

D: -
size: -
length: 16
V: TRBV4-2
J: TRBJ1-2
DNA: TGTGCCAGCAGCCCTAGAGGGGGGGCAGATAACTATGGCTACACCTTC
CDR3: CASSPRGGADNYGYTF

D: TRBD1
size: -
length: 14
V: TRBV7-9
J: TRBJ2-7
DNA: TGTGCCAGCAGCGATCGGACAGGCTCCTACGAGCAGTACTTC
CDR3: CASSDRTGSYEQYF

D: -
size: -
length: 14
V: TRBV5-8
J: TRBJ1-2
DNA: TGTGCCAGCAGCTTGGCCCCAGCTAACTATGGCTACACCTTC
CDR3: CASSLAPANYGYTF

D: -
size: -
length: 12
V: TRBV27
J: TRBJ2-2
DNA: TGTGCCAGCAGTTTTGACACCGGGGAGCTGTTTTTT
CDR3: CASSFDTGELFF

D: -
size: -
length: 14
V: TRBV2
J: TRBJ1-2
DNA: TGTGCCAGCAGTGTGGCCCGTCGTCAGGATGGCTACACCTTC
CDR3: CASSVARRQDGYTF

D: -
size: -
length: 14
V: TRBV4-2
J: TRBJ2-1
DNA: TGTGCCAGCAGCCACGACTCCTGGAACAATGAGCAGTTCTTC
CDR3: CASSHDSWNNEQFF

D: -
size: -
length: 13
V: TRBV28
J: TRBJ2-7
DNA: TGTGCCAGTGATAGCGGCAGTCGCTACGAGCAGTACTTC
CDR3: CASDSGSRYEQYF

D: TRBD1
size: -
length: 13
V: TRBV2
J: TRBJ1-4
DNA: TGTGCCAGCAGACTAGACAGGGATGAAAAACTGTTTTTT
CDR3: CASRLDRDEKLFF

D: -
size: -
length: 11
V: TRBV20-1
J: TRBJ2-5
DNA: TGCAGTGCTAGACCGGAAGAGACCCAGTACTTC
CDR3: CSARPEETQYF

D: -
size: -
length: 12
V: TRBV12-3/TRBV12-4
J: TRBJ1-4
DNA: TGTGCCAGCAGTTGGGGGGGGCAAAAACTGTTTTTT
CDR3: CASSWGGQKLFF

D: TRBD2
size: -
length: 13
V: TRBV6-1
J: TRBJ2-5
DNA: TGTGCCAGCAGTCAGACTAGCGGGGAGACCCAGTACTTC
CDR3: CASSQTSGETQYF

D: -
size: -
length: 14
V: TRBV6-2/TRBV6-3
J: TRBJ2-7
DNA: TGTGCCAGCAGTTACGCCAGGGGTCTCTACGAGCAGTACTTC
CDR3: CASSYARGLYEQYF

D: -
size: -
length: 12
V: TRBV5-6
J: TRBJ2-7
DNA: TGTGCCAGCAGCCTCAGGGTTGGCGAGCAGTACTTC
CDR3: CASSLRVGEQYF

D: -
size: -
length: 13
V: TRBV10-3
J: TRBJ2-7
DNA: TGTGCCATCAGTGGGGGAGAGCTGTACGAGCAGTACTTC
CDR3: CAISGGELYEQYF

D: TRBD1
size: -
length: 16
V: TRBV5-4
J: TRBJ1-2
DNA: TGTGCCAGCAGCCCACCGGGACAGGGACGAAACTATGGCTACACCTTC
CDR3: CASSPPGQGRNYGYTF

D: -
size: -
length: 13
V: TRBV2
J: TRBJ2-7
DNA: TGTGCCAGCAGTGAATATGGGGGATACGAGCAGTACTTC
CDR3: CASSEYGGYEQYF

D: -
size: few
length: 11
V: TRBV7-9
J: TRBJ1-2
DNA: TGTGCCAGTGGACAAAACTATGGCTACACCTTC
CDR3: CASGQNYGYTF

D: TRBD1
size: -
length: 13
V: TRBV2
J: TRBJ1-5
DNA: TGTGCCAGCAGTGAGGGACAGAAACAGCCCCAGCATTTT
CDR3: CASSEGQKQPQHF

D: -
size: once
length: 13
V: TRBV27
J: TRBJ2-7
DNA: TGTGCCAGCAGTTACAGGGAATCCTACGAGCAGTACTTC
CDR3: CASSYRESYEQYF

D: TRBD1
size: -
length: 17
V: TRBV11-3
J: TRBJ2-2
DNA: TGTGCCAGCAGCTTAGCCTCGGGACAGGGGGCTCCCGGGGAGCTGTTTTTT
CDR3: CASSLASGQGAPGELFF

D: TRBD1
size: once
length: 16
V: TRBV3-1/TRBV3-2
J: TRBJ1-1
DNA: TGTGCCAGCAGCCAACGGGGACAGTATTCAGTCACTGAAGCTTTCTTT
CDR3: CASSQRGQYSVTEAFF

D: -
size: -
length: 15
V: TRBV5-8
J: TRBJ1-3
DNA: TGTGCCAGCAGCTTGGAAGAACGAACTGGAAACACCATATATTTT
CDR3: CASSLEERTGNTIYF

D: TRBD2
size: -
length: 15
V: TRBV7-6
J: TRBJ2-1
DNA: TGTGCCAGCAGCAAGAGCGGGGGGACCTACAATGAGCAGTTCTTC
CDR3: CASSKSGGTYNEQFF

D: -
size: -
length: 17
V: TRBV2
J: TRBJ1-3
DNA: TGTGCCAGCAGTCCGCCGGGGGGTCCCTACTCTGGAAACACCATATATTTT
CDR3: CASSPPGGPYSGNTIYF

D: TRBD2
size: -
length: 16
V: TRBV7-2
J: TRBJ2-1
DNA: TGTGCCAGCAGCAAGGGGCTAGCGGGGGGGTACAATGAGCAGTTCTTC
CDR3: CASSKGLAGGYNEQFF

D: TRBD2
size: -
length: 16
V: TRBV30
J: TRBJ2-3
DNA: TGTGCCTGGAGTGTATTCGGGGGGGCTAGCACAGATACGCAGTATTTT
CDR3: CAWSVFGGASTDTQYF

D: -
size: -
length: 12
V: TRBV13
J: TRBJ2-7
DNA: TGTGCCAGCAGCTTGGGCCGCTACGAGCAGTACTTC
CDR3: CASSLGRYEQYF

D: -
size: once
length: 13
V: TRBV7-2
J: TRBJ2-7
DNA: TGTGCCAGCAGCTCATTACAAGACTACGAGCAGTACTTC
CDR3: CASSSLQDYEQYF

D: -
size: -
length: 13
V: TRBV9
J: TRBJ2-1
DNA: TGTGCCAGCAGCGCGACCCTACGGGGTGAGCAGTTCTTC
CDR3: CASSATLRGEQFF

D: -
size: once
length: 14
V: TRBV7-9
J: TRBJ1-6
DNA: TGTGCCAGCAGCTTGGGTTACGGGAATTCACCCCTCCACTTT
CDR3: CASSLGYGNSPLHF

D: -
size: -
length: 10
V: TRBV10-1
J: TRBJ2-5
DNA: TGCGCCAGCATCCAAGAGACCCAGTACTTC
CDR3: CASIQETQYF

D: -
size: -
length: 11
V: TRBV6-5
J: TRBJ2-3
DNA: TGTGCCAGCAGTAGACAAGATACGCAGTATTTT
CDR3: CASSRQDTQYF